The present T cell receptor (beta chain) was sequenced within a study of blood T cell repertoires in COVID-19 (dated by TCRdb to the early 2020s). For the wider study: Samples covering the acute and convalescent phases of COVID-19 were provided by collaborators in the United States, Italy and Spain. The prospective study material was composed of cDNA or gDNA derived from T cells, B-cell-depleted T cells, or PBMCs. Deeply sampled blood TCRbeta repertoires from subjects exposed to, actively infected with, or recovered from COVID-19 were included in the dataset. The repertoires were made available in a free public database intended to serve as a resource for research on the immune response to SARS-CoV-2. Samples were obtained from the ongoing ImmuneRACE study (first 160 participants) and from 1,254 subjects provided by 6 global collaborators. Nearly every sample came with metadata listing a de-identified subject ID, COVID-19 status, age in years and sex. HLA class I and class II types, where available, came from metadata supplied by the sample provider rather than from assay-based typing. The study at large found these results: How much clinical and demographic metadata was included differed by source and by participant, and the metadata was provided uncurated.

The CDR1 and CDR2 encoded by the germline V gene (reference sequence) are MNHEY and SMNVEV. Trimming removed 6 bases from V and 0 bases from J; the gene matches leave 2 bases unexplained. From its cysteine to its phenylalanine, the CDR3 spans 13 amino acids. The DNA shown is the 39-base CDR3, in frame from base 1. About this clone: Its antigen is not yet known. Base qualities are missing; no much larger clone stands one base away.

Whole blood was collected in K2EDTA tubes by collaborating institutions according to the institutions' own protocols. For TCRbeta analysis, collaborators shipped samples in one of three forms: frozen whole blood, isolated PBMCs, or DNA extracted from either of those sample types. The immunoSEQ Assay, a bias-controlled multiplex PCR, was used to amplify TCRbeta CDR3 regions from genomic DNA. Processing in the source paper ran as follows. Within the assay, amplification of reference gene primers was used to estimate how many nucleated cells each sample contained. To quantify the absolute abundance of each unique TCRbeta CDR3 rearrangement, sequence reads were collapsed and filtered. For each sample, productive Simpson clonality was calculated by taking the square root of Simpson's diversity index across productive rearrangements. TCRdb took over this immuneACCESS table, retaining in-frame rearrangements with V and J assigned. Such tables are incomplete; in checked studies, under half of the missing clones stem from an unresolved V gene, and the remainder is unexplained. That table is the source of V, J and clone size, and D and trimming were worked out from the DNA. The sample contains 84,000 or so clones, roughly 86% of them found a single time. More than 1% of the sample belongs to the ten largest clones.

Sequenced: peripheral blood. This chain is built from TRBV27 and TRBJ2-7, and 7 bases in between align with TRBD1. The source is a woman aged 80 or over with acute or convalescent COVID-19. The nucleotides are TGTGCCAGCAGGACAGGGAACTCCTACGAGCAGTACTTC. Translated, this gives CASRTGNSYEQYF.